The 16 T cell receptor beta chains listed next were all sequenced from one sample in a study of cytomegalovirus exposure and HLA in healthy donors. Primers: 60 Vbeta forward and 13 Jbeta reverse. Profiled with immunoSEQ multiplex PCR; TCRdb holds only in-frame clones, not every one. The sample table sets out under 200,000 clones. Sample: PBMCs. The receptors come from a man younger than 40 in good health and CMV-seronegative.

This chain uses TRBV5-5 with TRBJ1-4, with 9 bases matching TRBD1. V was pared by 4 bases and J by 0 bases, with 4 bases of the junction left unmatched. CDR1 is SGHKS and CDR2 is YYEKEE in the germline V gene (reference sequence). CDR3 length: 16 amino acids. The CDR3 is CASSRQGGTTNEKLFF. Written as DNA, the CDR3 is TGTGCCAGCAGCCGACAGGGGGGGACAACTAATGAAAAACTGTTTTTT.

This rearrangement joins TRBV6-5 to TRBJ2-7; 12 nucleotides line up with TRBD2. This CDR3 region has 16 residues. With 0 bases clipped from V and 2 bases from J, the junction kept 2 bases outside the gene matches. Germline lookup yields CDR1 MNHEY and CDR2 SVGAGI. CDR3 nucleotides: TGTGCCAGCAGTTACTCGAGACTAGCGGGAGCCTACGAGCAGTACTTC. It specifies CASSYSRLAGAYEQYF.

This sequence joins TRBV18 and TRBJ1-4; a weak D match, TRBD1 (5 bases). The ends were cut back, 3 bases at V and 0 bases at J, with 14 bases in the middle. CDR3 size: 17 residues. Germline-derived CDR1 and CDR2 are KGHSH and LQKENI. In nucleotides, the CDR3 is TGTGCCAGCTCACCCAGGGCCCCAGACGCAACTAATGAAAAACTGTTTTTT. It codes for CASSPRAPDATNEKLFF.

This rearrangement joins TRBV5-1 to TRBJ2-5; possibly TRBD1 for D (7 bases). The J call is uncertain, as TRBJ2-7 better fits the DNA end. Per the germline V gene, CDR1 is SGHRS and CDR2 is YFSETQ. CDR3 size: 15 residues. The CDR3 protein is CASSFQGGSSYEQYF. The CDR3 DNA reads TGCGCCAGCAGCTTTCAGGGGGGTAGCTCCTACGAGCAGTACTTC.

The genes are TRBV9 and TRBJ1-2, with D maybe TRBD1 (5 bases). The CDR3 covers 12 residues. Germline values: CDR1 SGDLS, CDR2 YYNGEE. Trimming cost V 6 bases and J 8 bases, with 14 bases left between them. The CDR3: CASTLGHRGYTF. The CDR3 DNA reads as TGTGCCAGCACCCTGGGGCATAGGGGCTACACCTTC.

This chain uses TRBV19 with TRBJ1-2; D call uncertain. Germline values: CDR1 LNHDA, CDR2 SQIVND (reference sequence). V gave up 5 bases and J gave up 14 bases, with 18 bases separating them. The CDR3 runs to 12 residues. The CDR3 DNA sequence: TGTGCCAGTAGTCCCACCAGCGCCCGCGAGACCTTC. Its protein product is CASSPTSARETF. Full variable domain (outside the CDR3, taken from reference TRBV19 and TRBJ1-2): DGGITQSPKYLFRKEGQNVTLSCEQNLNHDAMYWYRQDPGQGLRLIYYSQIVNDFQKGDIAEGYSVSREKKESFPLTVTSAQKNPTAFYLCASSPTSARETFGSGTRLTVV.

The chain recombines TRBV5-1 with TRBJ1-1, with D unresolved. The V and J ends lost 5 bases and 0 bases respectively, with 11 bases between them. Germline CDR1 reads SGHRS; CDR2 reads YFSETQ. This CDR3 comprises 14 residues. The CDR3 here is CASRPGSLNTEAFF. The CDR3 nucleotides are TGCGCCAGCAGACCGGGGAGCTTGAACACTGAAGCTTTCTTT.

The V gene is TRBV28, the J gene TRBJ2-3, with 11 bases aligning to TRBD2. V trimming: 1 base; J trimming: 2 bases; junction bases outside the gene matches: 5. Per germline, CDR1 MDHEN and CDR2 SYDVKM. This CDR3 region has 17 residues. The CDR3 protein is CASSLLASGRNTDTQYF. CDR3 in DNA: TGTGCCAGCAGTTTATTGGCTAGCGGGAGGAACACAGATACGCAGTATTTT.

V gene TRBV5-6 combines with J gene TRBJ1-4, with a tentative D call TRBD1 (5 bases). Trimming shortened V by 4 bases and J by 3 bases, and 13 bases separated the two germline ends. The CDR3 has 15 amino acids. Germline V gives CDR1 SGHDT, CDR2 YYEEEE. The CDR3 DNA reads TGTGCCAGCAGCCCACTGGGGGGAGCTAATGAAAAACTGTTTTTT. It is translated as CASSPLGGANEKLFF.

The rearrangement uses TRBV5-6 and TRBJ2-1; 14 bases match TRBD2. CDR1 and CDR2 (germline): SGHDT, YYEEEE. Unmatched junction bases numbered 8, after V lost 2 bases and J lost 4 bases. CDR3 length: 18 amino acids. The CDR3 nucleotides read TGTGCCAGCAGCTTAGAGACTAGCGGGAGGGTCTATTACAATGAGCAGTTCTTC. Translating it yields CASSLETSGRVYYNEQFF.

About this clone: Other nucleotide sequences from this sample produce the same CDR3. This chain connects TRBV5-1 to TRBJ1-1, with 7 nucleotides matching TRBD1. The CDR3 contains 13 residues. The V gene end was trimmed by 8 bases and the J gene end by 8 bases; junction bases not matched to a gene: 12. Germline V CDR1 and CDR2: SGHRS, YFSETQ. In DNA, the CDR3 is TGCGCCAGTAGCCCTGGGGGACAGATCGAAGCTTTCTTT. Its protein is CASSPGGQIEAFF.

The J gene is TRBJ2-5, the V gene TRBV5-1; a weak D match, TRBD1 (5 bases). Germline values: CDR1 SGHRS, CDR2 YFSETQ. V lost 4 bases to trimming and J lost 5 bases, with 18 bases between them. The CDR3 has 15 amino acids. The CDR3 nucleotides are TGCGCCAGCAGCCCGCCGCTTGGCAGGGATGAGACCCAGTACTTC. Protein sequence: CASSPPLGRDETQYF.

The J gene is TRBJ2-5, the V gene TRBV19, with D unresolved. Germline CDR1 LNHDA, CDR2 SQIVND (reference sequence). This CDR3 spans 13 amino acids. With 3 bases removed from V and 2 bases from J, the gap between germline ends came to 7 bases. CDR3 sequence reads: CASSIDSQETQYF. As DNA, the CDR3 is TGTGCCAGTAGTATTGACTCACAAGAGACCCAGTACTTC.

The chain uses TRBV7-2 and TRBJ2-7; 7 positions match TRBD1. The CDR3 has 14 amino acids. The junction had 4 bases not matched to a gene; V was cut back by 3 bases and J by 2 bases. Germline V gene sequence: CDR1 SGHTA, CDR2 FQGNSA. The CDR3 bases are TGTGCCAGCAGCTTCCCGGGACAGACCTACGAGCAGTACTTC. It specifies CASSFPGQTYEQYF.

This CDR3 reads CASSIGTANQPQHF. The CDR3 nucleotides are TGTGCCAGTAGTATAGGCACAGCCAATCAGCCCCAGCATTTT. This chain joins TRBV19 and TRBJ1-5; D not certain. With 1 base removed from V and 3 bases from J, the gap between germline ends came to 7 bases. CDR1 is LNHDA and CDR2 is SQIVND in the germline V gene (reference sequence). The CDR3 extends over 14 amino acids.

The chain joins TRBV25-1 to TRBJ1-2; D is perhaps TRBD1 (5 bases). Germline loops: CDR1 MGHDK, CDR2 SYGVNS. The germline V and J ends were trimmed by 1 base and 5 bases, with 14 bases remaining between them. CDR3 size: 15 residues. The CDR3 DNA is TGTGCCAGCAGTGAATTGGGCAGGGAATTTTATGGCTACACCTTC. This gives the protein CASSELGREFYGYTF.